This T cell receptor beta chain was sequenced during a study of T cell repertoires in cytomegalovirus infection. From the reads, TCRdb called clonotypes with MiXCR, one entry per CDR3 protein. This sample carries approximately 320,000 distinct CDR3 sequences, more than 8% of them seen once, and the ten largest clones take 4.3%. Sequenced sample: PBMCs. The TCR was taken from a human donor in good health (CMV status not recorded). Some clones in this sample may be carry-over from other donors' samples.

DNA of the CDR3: TGTGCCACCAGTGGGATGACAGGGCCTTCTTATGGCTACACCTTC. It encodes CATSGMTGPSYGYTF. The chain uses TRBV24-1 and TRBJ1-2, with TRBD1 identical over 7 bases. The V gene's germline CDR1 is KGHDR and CDR2 SFDVKD. The CDR3 totals 15 residues. The ends lost 5 bases at V and 5 bases at J; junction bases unmatched: 10.